Given below is one T cell receptor (beta chain) in context. This table comes from immunoSEQ multiplex PCR, and its TCRdb copy is limited to in-frame clones, with some not included. This table holds approximately 38,000 clones, around 75% found once. The data stem from a study of PD-1 blockade in mismatch repair-deficient tumors. This CDR3 comprises 14 residues. Trimming removed 2 bases at V and 7 bases at J, with 15 bases between. Germline V gene lookup returns CDR1 MGHRA and CDR2 YSYEKL. The J gene is TRBJ2-7, the V gene TRBV4-1; the D gene is possibly TRBD2 (5 bases). This receptor was obtained from an adult with mismatch repair-deficient cancer. The sequencing here drew on peripheral blood, taken 4 weeks after starting pembrolizumab. CDR3 nucleotides: TGCGCCAGCAGCCAATTCCCTCTGTCGGGGGAGCAGTACTTC. Translation: CASSQFPLSGEQYF.